This TCR beta chain was sequenced in a study of blood T cell repertoires in COVID-19. Germline V CDR1 and CDR2: SGHRS, YFSETQ. Germline trimming cut 0 bases from V and 0 bases from J; bases unmatched to any gene: 6. The CDR3 is 17 amino acids. TCRdb keeps only in-frame clones here, not all; method: immunoSEQ multiplex PCR. The sample shows 540,000 or so clones, around nine tenths of them seen only once. This TCR was recovered from a woman aged 50 to 65 with COVID-19, enrolled during active disease. Sequenced material: peripheral blood. The chain employs TRBV5-1 and TRBJ2-3; 8 nucleotides line up with TRBD2. CDR3 DNA sequence: TGCGCCAGCAGCTTGGCGATACTAGCGGCCAGCACAGATACGCAGTATTTT. This sequence encodes CASSLAILAASTDTQYF.